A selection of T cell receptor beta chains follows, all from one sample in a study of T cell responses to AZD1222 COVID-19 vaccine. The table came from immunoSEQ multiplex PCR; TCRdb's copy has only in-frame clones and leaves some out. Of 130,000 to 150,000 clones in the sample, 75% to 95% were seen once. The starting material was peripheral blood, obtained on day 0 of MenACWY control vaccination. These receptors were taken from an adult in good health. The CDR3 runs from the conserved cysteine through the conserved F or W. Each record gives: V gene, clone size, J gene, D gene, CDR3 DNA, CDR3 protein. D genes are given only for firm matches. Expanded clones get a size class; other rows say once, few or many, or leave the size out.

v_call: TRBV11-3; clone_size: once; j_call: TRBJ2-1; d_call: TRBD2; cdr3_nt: TGTGCCAGCAGCTTAAGGGGTACTAGCGGGAGTAGTTATGAGCAGTTCTTC; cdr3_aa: CASSLRGTSGSSYEQFF
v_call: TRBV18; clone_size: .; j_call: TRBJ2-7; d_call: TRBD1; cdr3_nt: TGTGCCAGCTCACCAGGGACAGGGACATACGAGCAGTACTTC; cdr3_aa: CASSPGTGTYEQYF
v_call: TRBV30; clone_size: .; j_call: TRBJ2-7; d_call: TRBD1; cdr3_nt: TGTGCCTGGAGTGGCCTGTCAGGGGGTCTCGAGCAGTACTTC; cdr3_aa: CAWSGLSGGLEQYF
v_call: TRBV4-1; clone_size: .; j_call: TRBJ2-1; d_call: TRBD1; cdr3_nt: TGCGCCAGCAGCGCTAACACCGGGACAGGCTCCTACAATGAGCAGTTCTTC; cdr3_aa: CASSANTGTGSYNEQFF
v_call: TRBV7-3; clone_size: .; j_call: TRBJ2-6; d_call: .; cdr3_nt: TGTGCCAGCAGCTCATCAATCGCTGGGGCCAACGTCCTGACTTTC; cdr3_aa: CASSSSIAGANVLTF
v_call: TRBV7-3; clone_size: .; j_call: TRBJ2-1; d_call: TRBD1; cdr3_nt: TGTGCCAGCAGCTTAACCGGACCCCAGGGGGACAATGAGCAGTTCTTC; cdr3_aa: CASSLTGPQGDNEQFF
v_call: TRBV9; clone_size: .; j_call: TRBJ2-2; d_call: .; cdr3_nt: TGTGCCAGCAGCGAGTTCATGGGAACCGGGGAGCTGTTTTTT; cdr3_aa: CASSEFMGTGELFF
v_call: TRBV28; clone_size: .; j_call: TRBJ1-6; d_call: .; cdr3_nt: TGTGCCAGCAGTCCGCTACGGGACACCTATAATTCACCCCTCCACTTT; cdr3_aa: CASSPLRDTYNSPLHF
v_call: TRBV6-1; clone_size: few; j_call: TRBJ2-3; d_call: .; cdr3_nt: TGTGCCAGCAGTGAAGCGCAGGGCCAGGGTTTAGATACGCAGTATTTT; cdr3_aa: CASSEAQGQGLDTQYF
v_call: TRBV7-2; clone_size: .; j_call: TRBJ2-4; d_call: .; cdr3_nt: TGTGCCAGCAGCTCGGGGATCATGCTAGCCAAAAACATTCAGTACTTC; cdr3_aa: CASSSGIMLAKNIQYF
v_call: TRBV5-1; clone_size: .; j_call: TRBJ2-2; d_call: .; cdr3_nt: TGCGCCAGCAGCTTGGGGGACATTAGGACCGGGGAGCTGTTTTTT; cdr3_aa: CASSLGDIRTGELFF
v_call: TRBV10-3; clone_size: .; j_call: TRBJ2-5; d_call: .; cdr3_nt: TGTGCCATCAGTGTAGGTATCGGGAAGTCTCACTCCCAAGAGACCCAGTACTTC; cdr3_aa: CAISVGIGKSHSQETQYF
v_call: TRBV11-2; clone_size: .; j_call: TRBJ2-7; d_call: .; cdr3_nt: TGTGCCAGCAGCTCTCAGGGCTACGAGCAGTACTTC; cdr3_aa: CASSSQGYEQYF
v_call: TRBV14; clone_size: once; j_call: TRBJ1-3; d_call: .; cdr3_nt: TGTGCCAGCAGCCAAGTCTCGAACACCATATATTTT; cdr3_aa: CASSQVSNTIYF
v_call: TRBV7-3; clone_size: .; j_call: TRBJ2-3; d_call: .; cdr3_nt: TGTGCCAGCAGCTTAACTCGTGGCCGACGGCAGTATTTT; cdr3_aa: CASSLTRGRRQYF
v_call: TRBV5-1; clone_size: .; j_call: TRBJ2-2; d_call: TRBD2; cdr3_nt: TGCGCCAGCAGCTCTCTACTAGCGGGGGCCACCGGGGAGCTGTTTTTT; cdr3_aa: CASSSLLAGATGELFF
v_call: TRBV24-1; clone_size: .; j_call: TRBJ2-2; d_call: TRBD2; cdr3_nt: TGTGCCACCAGTGACTTCGGACTAGCGGGAGGCGGGGAGCTGTTTTTT; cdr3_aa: CATSDFGLAGGGELFF
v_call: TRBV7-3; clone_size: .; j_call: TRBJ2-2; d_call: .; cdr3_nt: TGTGCCAGCCGCTCTGGTGGGGAGCTGTTTTTT; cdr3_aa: CASRSGGELFF
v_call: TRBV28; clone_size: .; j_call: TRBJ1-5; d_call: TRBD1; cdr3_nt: TGTGCCAGCAGTCCGTCAGGGGGGCGGGAAGTTATGAGCAATCAGCCCCAGCATTTT; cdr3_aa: CASSPSGGREVMSNQPQHF
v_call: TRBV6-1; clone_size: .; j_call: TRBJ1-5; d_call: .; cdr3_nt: TGTGCCAGCAGTGAAACGTTTAACCTCAATCAGCCCCAGCATTTT; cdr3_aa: CASSETFNLNQPQHF
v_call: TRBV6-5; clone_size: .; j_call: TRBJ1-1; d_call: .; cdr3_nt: TGTGCCAGCAGTTACTTACAGCCCAACACTGAAGCTTTCTTT; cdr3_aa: CASSYLQPNTEAFF
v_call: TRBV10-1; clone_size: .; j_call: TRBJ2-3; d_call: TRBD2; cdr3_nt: TGCGCCAGCAGTGAGTCAAGCGGGGGAGGTGATACGCAGTATTTT; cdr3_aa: CASSESSGGGDTQYF
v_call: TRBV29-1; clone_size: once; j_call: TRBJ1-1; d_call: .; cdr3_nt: TGCAGCGTTGAACAACTAAGGAACACTGAAGCTTTCTTT; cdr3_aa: CSVEQLRNTEAFF
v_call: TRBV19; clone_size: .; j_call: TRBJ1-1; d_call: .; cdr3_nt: TGTGCCAGTAGTTTTAGACAGTCTGAAGCTTTCTTT; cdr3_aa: CASSFRQSEAFF
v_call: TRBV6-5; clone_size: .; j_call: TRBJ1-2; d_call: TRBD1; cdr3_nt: TGTGCCAGCAGCCGAAGACAGGGAGTGGGCTACACCTTC; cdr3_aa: CASSRRQGVGYTF
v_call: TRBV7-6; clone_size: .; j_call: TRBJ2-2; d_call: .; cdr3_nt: TGTGCCAGCAGCTTACTGTCCGGGGAGCTGTTTTTT; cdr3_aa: CASSLLSGELFF
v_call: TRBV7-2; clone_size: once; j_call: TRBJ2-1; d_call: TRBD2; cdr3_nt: TGTGCCAGCAGCTTAAAAAGCGGGAGGGCTTACAATGAGCAGTTCTTC; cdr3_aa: CASSLKSGRAYNEQFF
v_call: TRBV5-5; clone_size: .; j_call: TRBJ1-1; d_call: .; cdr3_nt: TGTGCCAGCAGCCTCCTCCTAATAGGGAACACTGAAGCTTTCTTT; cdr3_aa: CASSLLLIGNTEAFF
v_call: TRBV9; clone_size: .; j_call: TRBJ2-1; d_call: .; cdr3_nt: TGTGCCAGCGGTCCGGGTAGCTCCTACAATGAGCAGTTCTTC; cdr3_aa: CASGPGSSYNEQFF
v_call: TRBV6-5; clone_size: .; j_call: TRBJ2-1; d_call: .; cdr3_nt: TGTGCCAGCAGCCCGGCCACTCGTTCTGAGCAGTTCTTC; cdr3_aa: CASSPATRSEQFF
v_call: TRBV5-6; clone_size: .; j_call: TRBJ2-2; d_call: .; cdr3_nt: TGTGCCAGCAGCTTGGAGACAGGTATCCGGGAGCTGTTTTTT; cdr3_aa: CASSLETGIRELFF
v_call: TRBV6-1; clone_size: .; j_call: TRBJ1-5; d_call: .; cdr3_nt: TGTGCCAGCAGTGACAGTTCCGGTTTAGCCTATCAGCCCCAGCATTTT; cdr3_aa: CASSDSSGLAYQPQHF
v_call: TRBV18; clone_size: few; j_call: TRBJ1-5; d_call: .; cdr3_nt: TGTGCCAGCTCACCAGAGGTCGGCTTGATGCCCCAGCATTTT; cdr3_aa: CASSPEVGLMPQHF
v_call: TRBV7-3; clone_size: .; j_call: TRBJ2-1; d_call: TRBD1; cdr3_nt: TGTGCCAGCAGCGACACAGGGGGATCCTACAATGAGCAGTTCTTC; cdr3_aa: CASSDTGGSYNEQFF
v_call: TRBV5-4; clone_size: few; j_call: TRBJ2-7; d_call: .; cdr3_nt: TGTGCCAGCAGCTTGGGACCGGACAGCTCCTACGAGCAGTACTTC; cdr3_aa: CASSLGPDSSYEQYF
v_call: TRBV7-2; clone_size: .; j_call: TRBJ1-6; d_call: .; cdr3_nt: TGTGCCAGCAGCTTATTGGGGGACCCGTATAATTCACCCCTCCACTTT; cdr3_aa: CASSLLGDPYNSPLHF
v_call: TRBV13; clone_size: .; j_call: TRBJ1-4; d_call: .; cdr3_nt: TGTGCCAGCAGCTACCGGACAGCTAATGAAAAACTGTTTTTT; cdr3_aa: CASSYRTANEKLFF
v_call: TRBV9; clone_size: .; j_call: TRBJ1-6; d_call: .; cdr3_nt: TGTGCCAGCAGCGTAGAGTGGGACACCAATTCACCCCTCCACTTT; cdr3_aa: CASSVEWDTNSPLHF
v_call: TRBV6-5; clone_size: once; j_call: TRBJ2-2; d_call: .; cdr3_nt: TGTGCCAGCAACTACGGGGGTCTTCCCGGGGAGCTGTTTTTT; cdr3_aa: CASNYGGLPGELFF
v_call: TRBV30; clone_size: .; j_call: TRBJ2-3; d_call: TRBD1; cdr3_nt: TGTGCCTGGGAGACAGGGCCATCCACAGATACGCAGTATTTT; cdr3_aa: CAWETGPSTDTQYF
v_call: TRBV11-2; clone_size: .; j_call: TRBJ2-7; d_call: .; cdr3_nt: TGTGCCAGCAGCCGTCAGCAGGGTTACGAGCAGTACTTC; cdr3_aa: CASSRQQGYEQYF
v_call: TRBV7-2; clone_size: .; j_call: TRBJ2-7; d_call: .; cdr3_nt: TGTGCCAGCAGCTTAGCCGCGGGGGCATACGAGCAGTACTTC; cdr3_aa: CASSLAAGAYEQYF
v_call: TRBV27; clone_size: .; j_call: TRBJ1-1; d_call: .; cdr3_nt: TGTGCCAGCAGTTTAACAGCGTGGGAAACTGAAGCTTTCTTT; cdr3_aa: CASSLTAWETEAFF
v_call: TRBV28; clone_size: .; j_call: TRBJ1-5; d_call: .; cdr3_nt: TGTGCCAGCAGTTTGGTTGTGATTAGCAATCAGCCCCAGCATTTT; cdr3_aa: CASSLVVISNQPQHF
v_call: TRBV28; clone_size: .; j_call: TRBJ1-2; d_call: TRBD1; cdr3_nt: TGTGCCAGCAGTCCAGGGGGCGCCGGGTATGGCTACACCTTC; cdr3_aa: CASSPGGAGYGYTF
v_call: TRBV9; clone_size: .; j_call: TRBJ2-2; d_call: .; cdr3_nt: TGTGCCAGCAGCGTAGGGCGGACCGGGGAGCTGTTTTTT; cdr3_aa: CASSVGRTGELFF
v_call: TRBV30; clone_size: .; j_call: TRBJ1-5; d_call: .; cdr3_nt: TGTGCCTGGAGTGTGCCGACCCTGAATCAGCCCCAGCATTTT; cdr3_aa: CAWSVPTLNQPQHF
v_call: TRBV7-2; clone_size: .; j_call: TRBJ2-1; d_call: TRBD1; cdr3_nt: TGTGCCAGCAGCTTGACAGGGAAGATCGAGCAGTTCTTC; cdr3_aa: CASSLTGKIEQFF
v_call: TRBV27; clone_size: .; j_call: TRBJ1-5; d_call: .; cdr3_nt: TGTGCCAGCAGTTTAAAATCCCCCAATCAGCCCCAGCATTTT; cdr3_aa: CASSLKSPNQPQHF
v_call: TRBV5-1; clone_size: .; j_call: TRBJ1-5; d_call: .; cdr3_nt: TGCGCCAGCAGCTTGGGAGAGGCAAATAGCAATCAGCCCCAGCATTTT; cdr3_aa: CASSLGEANSNQPQHF
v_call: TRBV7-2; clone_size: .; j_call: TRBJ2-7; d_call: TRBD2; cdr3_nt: TGTGCCAGCAGCCCTCCTGGACTAGCGGGAGATAATTTCTACGAGCAGTACTTC; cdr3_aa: CASSPPGLAGDNFYEQYF
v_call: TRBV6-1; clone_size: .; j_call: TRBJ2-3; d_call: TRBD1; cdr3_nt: TGTGCCAGCAGTGAAGAGGGTTACCGGGACAGGAGATCCACAGATACGCAGTATTTT; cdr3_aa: CASSEEGYRDRRSTDTQYF
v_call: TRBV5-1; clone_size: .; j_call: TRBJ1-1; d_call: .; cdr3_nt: TGCGCCAGCAGCTTGGCCGCTGGGTGGGAGACTGAAGCTTTCTTT; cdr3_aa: CASSLAAGWETEAFF
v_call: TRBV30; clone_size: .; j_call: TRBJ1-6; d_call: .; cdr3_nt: TGTGCCTGTTCCCGGGGAAACAGGGATAATTCACCCCTCCACTTT; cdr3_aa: CACSRGNRDNSPLHF